The T cell receptor (beta chain) under discussion was sequenced for a study of T cell repertoires in cytomegalovirus infection. One entry per CDR3 protein results from TCRdb running MiXCR on the reads. The table includes around 710,000 distinct CDR3 sequences, under 35% detected once. Notes on this clonotype: Its antigen is as yet unknown.

The germline V and J ends were trimmed by 5 bases and 10 bases, with 18 bases remaining between them. The V gene's germline CDR1 is SEHNR and CDR2 FQNEAQ (reference sequence). This CDR3 region has 15 residues. The chain is built from TRBV7-9 and TRBJ1-6; perhaps TRBD1 as D (6 bases). This receptor was taken from a human donor in good health (CMV status not recorded). Some clones in this sample may be carry-over from other donors' samples. Specimen: cultured CD8+ T cells from PBMCs, collected from culture after CMV antigen stimulation. CDR3 region: CASSQPGGRGSPLHF. CDR3 DNA: TGTGCCAGCAGCCAACCCGGGGGGCGAGGGTCACCCCTCCACTTT. The variable domain in full, with the rest retrieved from reference TRBV7-9 and TRBJ1-6, is DTGVSQNPRHKITKRGQNVTFRCDPISEHNRLYWYRQTLGQGPEFLTYFQNEAQLEKSRLLSDRFSAERPKGSFSTLEIQRTEQGDSAMYLCASSQPGGRGSPLHFGNGTRLTVT.